Listed below are T cell receptor beta chains from one sample, sequenced in a study of sequential checkpoint blockade in melanoma. Some clones are missing from TCRdb's copy, which holds only in-frame ones; the method was immunoSEQ multiplex PCR. The sample lists around 8,300 clones, around 64% occurring once. The sample was CD8+ T cells sorted from blood (inferred from file names), taken from a patient given nivolumab and ipilimumab in sequence. Source of these receptors: a human patient with melanoma. Some clones in this sample may be carry-over from other donors' samples. The CDR3 runs from the conserved cysteine through the conserved F or W. The D gene is left open where the match is weak. Clone size, where shown, is once, few, many, or a class for clones that have expanded.

>TRBV7-9|TRBD1|TRBJ2-7|.
TGTGCCAGCAGCGGTGGGACAGGGGCCTACGAGCAGTACTTC
CASSGGTGAYEQYF
>TRBV4-3|.|TRBJ1-2|.
TGCGCCAGCAGCCAAGATAGGCAGGGGAACTATGGCTACACCTTC
CASSQDRQGNYGYTF
>TRBV9|.|TRBJ2-7|.
TGTGCCAGCAGCGAGACAGAGACGGCCTACGAGCAGTACTTC
CASSETETAYEQYF
>TRBV7-6|.|TRBJ2-7|.
TGTGCCAGCAGCTACAGGACAACCTACGAGCAGTACTTC
CASSYRTTYEQYF
>TRBV2|TRBD2|TRBJ2-7|.
TGTGCCAGCAGTGTGGCGGGGGGGACCTACGAGCAGTACTTC
CASSVAGGTYEQYF
>TRBV29-1|.|TRBJ1-2|.
TGCAGCGTCGCACAAACTAGCTATGGCTACACCTTC
CSVAQTSYGYTF
>TRBV4-3|.|TRBJ1-5|.
TGCGCCAGCAGCCAAGAGAGATTCAATCAGCCCCAGCATTTT
CASSQERFNQPQHF
>TRBV7-6|TRBD2|TRBJ2-7|.
TGTGCCAGCAGCTTAGGAGCTAGCGGGGGGCTCGGGGCCTACGAGCAGTACTTC
CASSLGASGGLGAYEQYF
>TRBV11-2|TRBD1|TRBJ1-6|.
TGTGCCAGCAGCTCCTCAGGGGGTGGTTCACCCCTCCACTTT
CASSSSGGGSPLHF
>TRBV27|TRBD1|TRBJ1-5|.
TGTGCCAGCAGTCCGACAGGGTATAGCAATCAGCCCCAGCATTTT
CASSPTGYSNQPQHF
>TRBV7-9|.|TRBJ1-2|.
TGTGCCAGCAGCTTAGCGCGGGGAGGCGCCTATGGCTACACCTTC
CASSLARGGAYGYTF
>TRBV7-8|.|TRBJ2-7|.
TGTGCCAGCAGCTTAGGGCAGGGGCCCTTCTACGAGCAGTACTTC
CASSLGQGPFYEQYF
>TRBV4-3|TRBD2|TRBJ2-1|.
TGCGCCAGCAGCCAGGGGGCTAGCGGGGGGTATGAGCAGTTCTTC
CASSQGASGGYEQFF
>TRBV4-1|.|TRBJ2-7|.
TGCGCCAGCAGCCACCCCGGGGGAGTCTACGAGCAGTACTTC
CASSHPGGVYEQYF
>TRBV13|TRBD1|TRBJ2-7|.
TGTGCCAGCAGCCAGGGGGACGTCTCCTACGAGCAGTACTTC
CASSQGDVSYEQYF
>TRBV2|TRBD1|TRBJ1-5|.
TGTGCCAGCAGAGAAACAGGGGGCAGCAATCAGCCCCAGCATTTT
CASRETGGSNQPQHF
>TRBV28|.|TRBJ1-4|.
TGTGCCAGCAGTTTTTATAGGACAGCAACTAATGAAAAACTGTTTTTT
CASSFYRTATNEKLFF
>TRBV5-1|.|TRBJ1-1|few
TGCGCCAGTATGGTTTGGGGGCAGGGAATGAACACTGAAGCTTTCTTT
CASMVWGQGMNTEAFF
>TRBV19|TRBD1|TRBJ2-7|.
TGTGCCAGTGGGAGATGGACAGGGGAATCCTACGAGCAGTACTTC
CASGRWTGESYEQYF
>TRBV5-5|.|TRBJ1-5|.
TGTGCCAGCAGCTTGATGGGCAATAGCAATCAGCCCCAGCATTTT
CASSLMGNSNQPQHF
>TRBV7-2|TRBD1|TRBJ1-1|few
TGTGCCAGCAGTCAGAAGGGGGCGAGCACTGAAGCTTTCTTT
CASSQKGASTEAFF
>TRBV6-5|.|TRBJ2-5|.
TGTGCCAGCAGTTACCGGTCTCTCCAAGAGACCCAGTACTTC
CASSYRSLQETQYF
>TRBV27|TRBD1|TRBJ1-2|.
TGTGCCAGCAGTCCAACCCGGACAGGGAACTATGGCTACACCTTC
CASSPTRTGNYGYTF